This T cell receptor beta chain comes out of a study of shared clonotypes between healthy human individuals. About the study: Each donor contributed plates that comprised three CD4 naive, three CD4 memory, two CD8 naive and one CD8 memory.

The CDR3 covers 15 residues. Trimming removed 5 bases from V and 7 bases from J; junction bases left unmatched: 10. Germline lookup yields CDR1 MNHNS and CDR2 SASEGT. As concerns this clone: The antigen remains unidentified.

Study-wide results and limits: Investigators collected only blood, and repertoires in tissues likely differ. Rarefaction demonstrated incomplete sorted-subset sequencing despite large depth.

Every subset's genomic DNA went evenly onto several immunoSEQ plates. Assay: immunoSEQ multiplex PCR; the TCRdb copy retains only in-frame clones and omits some. The sample records roughly 1,000,000 clones, 78% being singletons. The clonotype comes from a man in his late teens or twenties in good health. Some clones in this sample may be carry-over from other donors' samples. The chain joins TRBV6-1 to TRBJ1-5; 8 nucleotides line up with TRBD1. Sequences were obtained from memory CD4+ T cells from PBMCs. Documented subset: CD45RA-negative fraction. CDR3 sequence: CASSPQGQGIQPQHF. The CDR3 DNA reads as TGTGCCAGCAGTCCACAAGGACAGGGTATACAGCCCCAGCATTTT.